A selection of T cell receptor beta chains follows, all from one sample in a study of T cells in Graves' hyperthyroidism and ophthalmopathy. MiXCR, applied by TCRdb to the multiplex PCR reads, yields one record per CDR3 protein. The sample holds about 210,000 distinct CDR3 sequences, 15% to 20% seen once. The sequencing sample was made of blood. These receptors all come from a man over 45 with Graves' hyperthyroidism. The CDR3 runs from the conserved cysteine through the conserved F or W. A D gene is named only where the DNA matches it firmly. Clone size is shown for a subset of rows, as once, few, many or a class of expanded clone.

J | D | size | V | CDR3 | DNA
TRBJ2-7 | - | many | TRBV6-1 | CASSSLRGRYEQYF | TGTGCCAGCAGTTCACTCAGGGGGAGGTACGAGCAGTACTTC
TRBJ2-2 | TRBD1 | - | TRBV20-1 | CSAIQGASTGELFF | TGCAGTGCCATACAGGGGGCGAGCACCGGGGAGCTGTTTTTT
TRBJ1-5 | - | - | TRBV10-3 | CAISDRDPNQPQHF | TGTGCCATCAGTGATCGGGACCCCAATCAGCCCCAGCATTTT
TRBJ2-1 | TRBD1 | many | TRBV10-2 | CASTDRGNEQFF | TGCGCCAGTACCGACAGGGGGAATGAGCAGTTCTTC
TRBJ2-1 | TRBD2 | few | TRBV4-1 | CASSLSPAGTRRNEQFF | TGCGCCAGCAGCCTTTCGCCGGCCGGGACTAGGCGGAATGAGCAGTTCTTC
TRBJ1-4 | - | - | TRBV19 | CASSTAGGEKLFF | TGTGCCAGCTCAACGGCAGGCGGTGAAAAACTGTTTTTT
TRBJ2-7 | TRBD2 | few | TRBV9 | CASSVDPAGVGYEQYF | TGTGCCAGCAGCGTAGATCCAGCGGGAGTTGGGTACGAGCAGTACTTC
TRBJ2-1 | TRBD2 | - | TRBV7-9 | CASSLRREGCDKQFF | TGTGCCAGCAGCTTAAGGCGGGAGGGCTGCGATAAGCAGTTCTTC
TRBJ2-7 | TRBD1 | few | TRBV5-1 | CASSLLSAGGEQYF | TGCGCCAGCAGCTTGTTATCTGCAGGGGGCGAGCAGTACTTC
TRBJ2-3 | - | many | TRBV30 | CAWNRFGDTQYF | TGTGCCTGGAACAGATTCGGAGATACGCAGTATTTT
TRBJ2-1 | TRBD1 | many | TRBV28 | CASGGLTGQGYNEQFF | TGTGCCAGCGGGGGTCTTACTGGACAGGGTTACAATGAGCAGTTCTTC
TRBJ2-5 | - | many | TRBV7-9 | CASSLGAGEWETQYF | TGTGCCAGCAGCCTTGGGGCAGGAGAATGGGAGACCCAGTACTTC
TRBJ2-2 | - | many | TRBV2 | CASSVDGVNTGELFF | TGTGCCAGCAGTGTCGATGGTGTGAACACCGGGGAGCTGTTTTTT
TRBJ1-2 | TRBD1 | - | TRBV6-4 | CASSDSETGGLLEGYTF | TGTGCCAGCAGTGACTCGGAGACAGGGGGCCTACTGGAAGGCTACACCTTC
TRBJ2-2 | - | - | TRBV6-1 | CASKRDISNTGELFF | TGTGCCAGCAAAAGAGACATTTCGAACACCGGGGAGCTGTTTTTT
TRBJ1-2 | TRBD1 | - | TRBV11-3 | CASSFSGQGGYGYTF | TGTGCCAGCAGCTTCTCTGGGCAGGGGGGCTATGGCTACACCTTC
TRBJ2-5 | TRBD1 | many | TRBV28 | CASSLRLPGTGEEETQYF | TGTGCCAGCAGTTTAAGGTTGCCCGGGACAGGGGAGGAAGAGACCCAGTACTTC
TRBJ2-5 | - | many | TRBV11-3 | CASRGTQETQYF | TGTGCCAGCAGGGGAACTCAAGAGACCCAGTACTTC
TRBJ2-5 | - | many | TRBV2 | CASSDSREGGTQYF | TGTGCCAGCAGTGACTCCAGGGAAGGGGGGACCCAGTACTTC
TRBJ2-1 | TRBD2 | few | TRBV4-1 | CASSHVTGLPYNEQFF | TGCGCCAGCAGCCACGTAACGGGACTACCCTACAATGAGCAGTTCTTC
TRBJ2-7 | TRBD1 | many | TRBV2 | CASSLFGTGGEQYF | TGTGCCAGCAGCCTATTTGGGACAGGGGGCGAGCAGTACTTC
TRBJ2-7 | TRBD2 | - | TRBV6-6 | CASSYSNGRAYEQYF | TGTGCCAGCAGTTACTCGAACGGGAGGGCCTACGAGCAGTACTTC
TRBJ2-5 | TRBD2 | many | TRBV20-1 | CSARDREGRETQYF | TGCAGTGCTAGAGATCGGGAGGGCCGGGAGACCCAGTACTTC
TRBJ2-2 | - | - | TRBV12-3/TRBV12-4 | CASSLAVVNGELFF | TGTGCCAGCAGTTTAGCTGTGGTGAACGGGGAGCTGTTTTTT
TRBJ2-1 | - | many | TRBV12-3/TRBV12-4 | CASSFRPPRREQFF | TGTGCCAGCAGTTTTCGCCCCCCCCGAAGGGAGCAGTTCTTC
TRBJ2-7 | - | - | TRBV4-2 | CASSQDLVVAGNVYEQYF | TGTGCCAGCAGCCAAGATTTAGTTGTTGCCGGTAATGTGTACGAGCAGTACTTC
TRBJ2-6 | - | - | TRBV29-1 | CSVEGGGPGANVLTF | TGCAGCGTTGAGGGGGGGGGGCCTGGGGCCAACGTCCTGACTTTC
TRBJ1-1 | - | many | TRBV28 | CASSSSGVYPEAFF | TGTGCCAGCAGTTCCTCAGGAGTTTACCCTGAAGCTTTCTTT
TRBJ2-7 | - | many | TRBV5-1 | CASRFERNSYEQYF | TGCGCCTCAAGGTTTGAGCGGAATTCCTACGAGCAGTACTTC
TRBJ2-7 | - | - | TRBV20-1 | CSAIRETFGEQYF | TGCAGTGCTATTAGGGAAACCTTCGGCGAGCAGTACTTC
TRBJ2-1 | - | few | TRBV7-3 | CASSTRAGPPNEQFF | TGTGCCAGCAGCACAAGGGCGGGACCGCCCAATGAGCAGTTCTTC
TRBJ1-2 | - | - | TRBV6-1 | CASSEVLAVNYGYTF | TGTGCCAGCAGTGAAGTATTGGCAGTAAACTATGGCTACACCTTC
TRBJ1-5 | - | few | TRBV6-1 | CASTVASQPQHF | TGTGCCAGCACGGTGGCTTCTCAGCCCCAGCATTTT
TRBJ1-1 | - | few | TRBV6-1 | CASSEMAEAFF | TGTGCCAGCAGTGAAATGGCTGAAGCTTTCTTT
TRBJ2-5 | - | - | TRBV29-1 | CSVGGAGETQYF | TGCAGCGTTGGGGGGGCCGGGGAGACCCAGTACTTC
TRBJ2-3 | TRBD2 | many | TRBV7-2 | CASSRLAGASDTQYF | TGTGCCAGCAGCCGACTAGCGGGAGCCTCAGATACGCAGTATTTT
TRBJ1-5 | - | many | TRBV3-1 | CASSQALGVEGQPQHF | TGTGCCAGCAGCCAGGCTCTCGGGGTCGAAGGACAGCCCCAGCATTTT
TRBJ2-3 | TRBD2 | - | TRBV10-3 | CAISEAGTSGLPSTDTQYF | TGTGCCATCAGTGAGGCCGGGACTAGCGGGCTACCTAGCACAGATACGCAGTATTTT
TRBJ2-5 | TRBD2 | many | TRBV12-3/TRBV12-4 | CASSFSTGEGHGTQYF | TGTGCCAGCAGTTTCTCGACGGGGGAGGGCCATGGGACCCAGTACTTC
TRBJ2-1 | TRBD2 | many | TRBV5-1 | CASSLTSGGGSEQFF | TGCGCCAGCAGCTTGACTAGCGGGGGGGGAAGTGAGCAGTTCTTC
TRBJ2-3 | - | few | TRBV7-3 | CASSYDRFTDTQYF | TGTGCCAGCAGCTACGACAGGTTCACAGATACGCAGTATTTT
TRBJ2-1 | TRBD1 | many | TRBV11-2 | CASSPQTGTEQFF | TGTGCCAGCAGCCCTCAGACAGGGACAGAGCAGTTCTTC
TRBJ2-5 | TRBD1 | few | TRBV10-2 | CASSETGVETQYF | TGCGCCAGCAGTGAGACAGGGGTAGAGACCCAGTACTTC
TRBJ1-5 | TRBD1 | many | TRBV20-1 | CSAGDRETQPQHF | TGCAGTGCGGGGGACAGGGAAACTCAGCCCCAGCATTTT
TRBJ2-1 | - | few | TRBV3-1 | CASSASGTANEQFF | TGTGCCAGCAGCGCTTCCGGGACCGCCAATGAGCAGTTCTTC
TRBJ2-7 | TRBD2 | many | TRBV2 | CASSEVGRESSYEQYF | TGTGCCAGCAGTGAAGTGGGGAGGGAAAGCTCCTACGAGCAGTACTTC
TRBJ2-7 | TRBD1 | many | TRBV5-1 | CASSLESGGYEQYF | TGCGCCAGCAGCTTGGAATCAGGGGGCTACGAGCAGTACTTC
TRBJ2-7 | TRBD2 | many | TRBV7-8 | CASSYARASGFYEQYF | TGTGCCAGCAGTTATGCCAGGGCTAGCGGGTTCTACGAGCAGTACTTC
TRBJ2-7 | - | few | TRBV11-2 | CASSFISSGTEQYF | TGTGCCAGCAGCTTTATTTCTTCAGGGACCGAGCAGTACTTC
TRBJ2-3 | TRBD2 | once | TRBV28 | CASSSTSGSSADTQYF | TGTGCCAGCAGTTCGACTAGCGGGAGTAGCGCAGATACGCAGTATTTT
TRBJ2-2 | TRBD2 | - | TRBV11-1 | CASSFPTSGRGRSYGELFF | TGTGCCAGCAGCTTCCCGACTAGCGGGAGAGGCAGGTCTTACGGGGAGCTGTTTTTT
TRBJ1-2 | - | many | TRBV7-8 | CASSLVWGDYGYTF | TGTGCCAGCAGCTTAGTTTGGGGCGACTATGGCTACACCTTC
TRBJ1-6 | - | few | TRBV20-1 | CSANQGHASPLHF | TGCAGTGCTAACCAGGGTCACGCTTCACCCCTCCACTTT
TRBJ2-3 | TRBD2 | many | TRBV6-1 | CASSGLAGVIGTQYF | TGTGCCAGTAGCGGACTAGCGGGAGTAATTGGTACGCAGTATTTT
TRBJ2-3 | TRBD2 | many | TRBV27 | CASRKTSGSRTDTQYF | TGTGCCAGCAGGAAGACTAGCGGGAGCAGGACAGATACGCAGTATTTT
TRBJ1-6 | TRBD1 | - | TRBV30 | CAWRIKGANSPLHF | TGTGCCTGGAGAATAAAGGGGGCAAATTCACCCCTCCACTTT